Described below is a single TCR beta chain sequence and its context. The data derive from a study of blood T cell repertoires in COVID-19. Produced via immunoSEQ multiplex PCR; TCRdb's table is partial and in-frame only. The sample lists about 110,000 clones, approximately 80% occurring once. With 3 bases clipped from V and 8 bases from J, the junction kept 2 bases outside the gene matches. Germline loops: CDR1 LGHNA, CDR2 YSLEER. This CDR3 is 13 amino acids long. This rearrangement joins TRBV4-3 to TRBJ1-4, with 8 positions matching TRBD1. Sequencing was done on a sample of peripheral blood. The sequence was collected from a woman aged 40 to 50 with acute or convalescent COVID-19. This CDR3 is CASSQGTGEKLFF. For the CDR3, the DNA is TGCGCCAGCAGCCAGGGGACAGGCGAAAAACTGTTTTTT.